This entry describes one TCR beta chain. What it binds is not known. Time point denoted: newly diagnosed GD, antithyroid drugs for less than 3 months. RNA from PBMCs was the source of the TCR library. The CDR3 loop spans 14 amino acids. Germline CDR1 reads MDHEN; CDR2 reads SYDVKM. Losses at the gene ends were 5 bases for V and 6 bases for J; bases not matched to a gene: 7. The data derive from a study of regulatory T cells in long-lasting Graves disease. Points from the study as a whole: For persistent Graves' patients, TCR diversity was lower than for newly diagnosed ones.

CDR3 regions were amplified by Arm-PCR using iRepertoire HTBI primers to build TCR beta libraries. TCRdb re-analysed the multiplex PCR reads in MiXCR, keeping a single row per CDR3 protein. The sample has 400,000 to 500,000 distinct CDR3 sequences; about 17% are singletons. The same data also went into a second study, on T cells in Graves' hyperthyroidism and ophthalmopathy.

This material consisted of peripheral blood mononuclear cells (PBMCs), taken at new diagnosis, from a patient treated with antithyroid drugs. The sequence was collected from a woman in her 30s with Graves disease. The V and J genes are TRBV28 and TRBJ1-1; 9 nucleotides align to TRBD1. The CDR3 protein is CASSAGTGSPEAFF. CDR3 in DNA: TGTGCCAGCAGTGCCGGGACAGGGAGCCCTGAAGCTTTCTTT.